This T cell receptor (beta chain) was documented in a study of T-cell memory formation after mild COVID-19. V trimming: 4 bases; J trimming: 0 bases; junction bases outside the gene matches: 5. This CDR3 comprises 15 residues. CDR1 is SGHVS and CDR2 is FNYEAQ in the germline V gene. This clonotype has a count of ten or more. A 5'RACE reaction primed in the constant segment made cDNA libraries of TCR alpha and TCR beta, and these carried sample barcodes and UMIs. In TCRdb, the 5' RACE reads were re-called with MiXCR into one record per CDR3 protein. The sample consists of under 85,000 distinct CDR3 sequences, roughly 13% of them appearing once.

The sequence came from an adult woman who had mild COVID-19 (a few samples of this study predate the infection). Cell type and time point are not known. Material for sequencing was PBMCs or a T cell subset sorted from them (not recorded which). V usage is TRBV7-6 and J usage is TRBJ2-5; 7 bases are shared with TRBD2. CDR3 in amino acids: CASSSLGGDQETQYF. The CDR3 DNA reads TGTGCCAGCAGCTCCCTGGGGGGGGACCAAGAGACCCAGTACTTC.